The sequence of this TCR beta chain was determined in a study of CD8+CD57+ T cells in acquired aplastic anemia. Study-level information: Mean yield of DNA from sorted CD4+ and CD8+ cells was roughly 3.4 ug.

A remark on this clonotype: The CDR3 does not close with the conserved phenylalanine or tryptophan, likely indicating a read error.

TCR beta VDJ combinations and CDR3 sequences were profiled from genomic DNA. TCRdb passed the reads through MiXCR, listing each CDR3 protein once. Of more than 250,000 distinct CDR3 sequences detected, roughly 80% appear once; the ten largest clones hold around 40%. The CDR3 consists of 13 residues. The V gene's germline CDR1 is SGHVS and CDR2 FQNEAQ. The authors sequenced patients whose flow cytometry had shown CD8+CD57+ cell expansion. Severe acquired aplastic anemia was present in all patients. Patients were untreated when blood was sampled. The chain combines TRBV7-8 with TRBJ2-3; possible D gene TRBD2, 6 bases. The TCR sequence derives from a human donor with aplastic anemia. Specimen: sorted CD4+, CD8+, or CD8+CD57+ T cells (not recorded which) from PBMCs. In DNA form, the CDR3 reads TGTGCCAGCAGCGACGGGGGAACAGATGCGCAGTATTAT. Translating it yields CASSDGGTDAQYY.